Below are 20 T cell receptor beta chains sequenced from a single sample in a study of cytomegalovirus exposure and HLA in healthy donors. The study ran its PCR with 60 Vbeta and 13 Jbeta primers. Repertoires were generated with immunoSEQ multiplex PCR, while TCRdb's copy carries only in-frame clones and drops some. This table has 150,000 to 200,000 clones, roughly 76% appearing once. Sequenced sample: PBMCs. The receptors were gathered from a human donor in good health.

The rearrangement uses TRBV5-1 and TRBJ2-6, with 9 nucleotides matching TRBD1. The CDR3 is 16 amino acids. Per germline, CDR1 SGHRS and CDR2 YFSETQ. Trimming at V came to 4 bases and at J to 4 bases, leaving 6 bases not matched to a gene. The CDR3 sequence is CASSGGDRAGANVLTF. The CDR3 region has the DNA TGCGCCAGCAGCGGGGGGGACAGGGCGGGGGCCAACGTCCTGACTTTC.

The V and J genes are TRBV18 and TRBJ1-1, with D tentatively TRBD1 (5 bases). There are 14 residues in the CDR3. The germline V gene has CDR1 KGHSH and CDR2 LQKENI. The V end lost 2 bases, the J end lost 7 bases, and 14 bases lay between the germline ends. CDR3 amino acids: CASSPGREGGEAFF. The CDR3 coding sequence is TGTGCCAGCTCACCAGGCAGGGAGGGAGGTGAAGCTTTCTTT.

The chain joins TRBV6-6 to TRBJ1-6; possibly TRBD1 for D (6 bases). V was shortened by 4 bases and J by 6 bases, with 13 bases between the two germline ends. The CDR3 totals 15 residues. CDR1 and CDR2 from the germline V gene are MNHNY and SVGAGI (reference sequence). CDR3 nucleotide sequence: TGTGCCAGCAGTTCGGGGACAAGGCTTAATTCACCCCTCCACTTT. Protein sequence: CASSSGTRLNSPLHF.

The rearrangement uses TRBV9 and TRBJ1-3; no reliable D call. This CDR3 region has 14 residues. Trimming shortened V by 3 bases and J by 0 bases, and 7 bases separated the two germline ends. The germline gives CDR1 SGDLS, CDR2 YYNGEE. The CDR3 DNA reads TGTGCCAGCAGCGCCGACAACTCTGGAAACACCATATATTTT. Amino acid sequence: CASSADNSGNTIYF. Full variable domain (missing parts from reference TRBV9 and TRBJ1-3): DSGVTQTPKHLITATGQRVTLRCSPRSGDLSVYWYQQSLDQGLQFLIQYYNGEERAKGNILERFSAQQFPDLHSELNLSSLELGDSALYFCASSADNSGNTIYFGEGSWLTVV.

The J gene is TRBJ1-1, the V gene TRBV11-2; D unclear. The CDR3 consists of 12 residues. Germline CDR1 is SGHAT and CDR2 is FQNNGV. CDR3 nucleotides: TGTGCTGTACGGTCGGGGAACACTGAAGCTTTCTTT. Amino acid sequence: CAVRSGNTEAFF.

The V call is TRBV7-9, the J call TRBJ2-7; tentative D call: TRBD1 (6 bases). The CDR3 loop spans 14 amino acids. Germline V gene data show CDR1 as SEHNR and CDR2 as FQNEAQ (reference sequence). The V end lost 4 bases, the J end lost 3 bases, and 13 bases lay between the germline ends. The CDR3 coding sequence is TGTGCCAGCAGCTCCCGGGACACGGGCTACGAGCAGTACTTC. Its translation: CASSSRDTGYEQYF.

The chain employs TRBV5-4 and TRBJ1-2; 7 nucleotides line up with TRBD1. The CDR3 totals 15 residues. Germline CDR1 is SGHNT and CDR2 is YYREEE (reference sequence). Trimming cost V 5 bases and J 5 bases; bases outside gene matches: 12. The CDR3 DNA follows: TGTGCCAGCAGACGGGATATCGGGACAGTATATGGCTACACCTTC. The encoded protein is CASRRDIGTVYGYTF.

This clone was detected only once. DNA of the CDR3: TGTGCCAGCAGCCTGGGACAGGGAGACACTGAAGCTTTCTTT. As protein: CASSLGQGDTEAFF. This chain joins TRBV4-2 and TRBJ1-1, with 9 positions matching TRBD1. Germline values: CDR1 LGHNA, CDR2 YNFKEQ. The V and J ends lost 4 bases and 3 bases, in that order; junction bases with no gene match: 3. The length of the CDR3 is 14 residues.

This clone has a single count. The chain employs TRBV18 and TRBJ2-7; a weak D match, TRBD1 (6 bases). Deletions cut 2 bases from V and 1 base from J, with 12 bases between. The CDR3 extends over 15 amino acids. Per the germline V gene, CDR1 is KGHSH and CDR2 is LQKENI. In DNA form, the CDR3 reads TGTGCCAGCTCACCAGGCAGGGGAAGGTCCTACGAGCAGTACTTC. Protein: CASSPGRGRSYEQYF.

This clone came up once. This chain connects TRBV28 to TRBJ1-1; tentative D call: TRBD1 (5 bases). Germline CDR1 is MDHEN and CDR2 is SYDVKM. CDR3 length: 12 residues. Deletions cut 2 bases from V and 8 bases from J, with 9 bases between. The CDR3, as DNA: TGTGCCAGCAGTTTAGGGGGGAGGGAAGCTTTCTTT. The encoded protein is CASSLGGREAFF.

This clone was seen more than once but under ten times. The rearrangement uses TRBV29-1 and TRBJ2-1; 7 nucleotides agree with TRBD1. This CDR3 contains 12 residues. Looked up from germline, CDR1 is SQVTM and CDR2 is ANQGSEA. J gave up 9 bases and V 7 bases, and 9 bases lay outside the gene matches. CDR3 amino acids: CSGRRTGGEQFF. Here the CDR3 DNA reads TGCAGCGGGAGAAGGACAGGAGGTGAGCAGTTCTTC.

The chain links TRBV5-1 to TRBJ1-6, with 7 bases fitting TRBD1. The CDR3 spans 16 residues. CDR1 and CDR2 (germline): SGHRS, YFSETQ. Losses at the gene ends were 3 bases for V and 5 bases for J; bases not matched to a gene: 8. The CDR3 loop is CASSYGTGAHNSPLHF. CDR3 nucleotides: TGCGCCAGCAGCTACGGTACAGGGGCCCATAATTCACCCCTCCACTTT.

This rearrangement joins TRBV6-6 to TRBJ2-7, with TRBD2 as a possible D gene (5 bases). This CDR3 contains 11 residues. V was trimmed by 10 bases and J by 6 bases, leaving 13 bases between them. The germline V gene encodes CDR1 MNHNY and CDR2 SVGAGI (reference sequence). The CDR3 loop reads CATSREGEQYF. The CDR3 bases are TGTGCCACTTCACGGGAAGGCGAGCAGTACTTC.

The gene calls are TRBV10-1 and TRBJ2-3; 8 nucleotides line up with TRBD1. Germline V lookup: CDR1 WNHNN, CDR2 SYGVQD (reference sequence). V was clipped by 6 bases and J by 2 bases; unmatched bases: 7. The CDR3 contains 15 residues. The CDR3 DNA follows: TGCGCCAGCAGCGATAGACAGGGGCACACAGATACGCAGTATTTT. Translation: CASSDRQGHTDTQYF.

This rearrangement joins TRBV5-6 to TRBJ1-2; TRBD1 agrees at 7 bases. V lost 0 bases to trimming and J lost 6 bases; unmatched junction nucleotides: 8. This CDR3 is 15 amino acids long. CDR1 is SGHDT, CDR2 YYEEEE, per germline. This CDR3 reads CASSLGQGVQDGYTF. CDR3 bases: TGTGCCAGCAGCTTGGGGCAGGGGGTTCAGGATGGCTACACCTTC.

CDR3 sequence: CASSVVGTAGTYEQYF. In DNA, the CDR3 is TGTGCCAGCAGCGTAGTTGGGACAGCTGGAACCTACGAGCAGTACTTC. This rearrangement joins TRBV9 to TRBJ2-7, with 7 bases identical to TRBD1. Per germline, CDR1 SGDLS and CDR2 YYNGEE. The CDR3 runs to 16 residues. Trimming took 0 bases from V and 2 from J; bases not matched to a gene: 8.

A single count supports this clone. This chain joins TRBV7-2 and TRBJ2-3; 11 bases match TRBD2. CDR1 SGHTA and CDR2 FQGNSA come from the germline V gene. Trimming cost V 4 bases and J 7 bases; bases outside gene matches: 13. The CDR3 loop spans 17 amino acids. The CDR3, as DNA: TGTGCCAGCAGCTCCCGGGGGGTAGCGGGGGGGCCGAATACGCAGTATTTT. It codes for CASSSRGVAGGPNTQYF.

The rearrangement links TRBV5-1 to TRBJ1-5, with a tentative D call TRBD1 (6 bases). In germline, CDR1 is SGHRS, CDR2 YFSETQ. V shed 3 bases and J shed 6 bases, with 13 bases lying between them. The CDR3 length is 14 residues. As DNA, the CDR3 is TGCGCCAGCAGCTCAGGGGAGGGAACTCAGCCCCAGCATTTT. Translating gives CASSSGEGTQPQHF.

There are a few counts of this clone. The V and J genes are TRBV7-9 and TRBJ2-7, with TRBD1 matching 8 bases. This CDR3 comprises 14 residues. The germline gives CDR1 SEHNR, CDR2 FQNEAQ (reference sequence). Trimming at V came to 5 bases and at J to 3 bases, leaving 6 bases not matched to a gene. CDR3 sequence: CASSPRDRLYEQYF. The CDR3 DNA is TGTGCCAGCAGCCCCCGGGACAGGCTCTACGAGCAGTACTTC.

This chain links TRBV27 with TRBJ2-7, with 7 bases identical to TRBD1. The CDR3 is made up of 14 amino acids. With 5 bases clipped from V and 4 bases from J, the junction kept 8 bases outside the gene matches. CDR1 MNHEY and CDR2 SMNVEV come from the germline V gene (reference sequence). The CDR3 sequence is CASSGSGTAYEQYF. Written as DNA, the CDR3 is TGTGCCAGCAGTGGATCCGGGACAGCTTACGAGCAGTACTTC.